This TCR beta chain was recorded in a study of blood T cell repertoires in COVID-19. This clone is a singleton in its sample. All enrollees were roughly 18 to 100 years old and from about two dozen US areas. The CDR3 totals 16 residues. J gave up 0 bases and V 4 bases, and 9 bases lay outside the gene matches. Germline V gives CDR1 SGHRS, CDR2 YFSETQ. Sequencing was performed with immunoSEQ multiplex PCR; in TCRdb, only in-frame clones are kept and a portion is missing. The data hold approximately 220,000 clones, with under 90% observed a single time. Sequences were obtained from PBMCs or T cells enriched from blood (not recorded which). The chain joins TRBV5-1 to TRBJ1-2; 7 nucleotides agree with TRBD1. This receptor was taken from a woman aged 25 to 39 with acute COVID-19. The CDR3 coding sequence is TGCGCCAGCAGCCCAAACGGACAGGTAGCTAACTATGGCTACACCTTC. As protein: CASSPNGQVANYGYTF.